These 19 T cell receptor beta chains were all obtained from the same sample, sequenced in a study of shared clonotypes between healthy human individuals. Method: immunoSEQ multiplex PCR; TCRdb's copy keeps in-frame clones and lacks some. The sample yields about a million clones, roughly 80% seen once. Sequences were obtained from memory CD4+ T cells from PBMCs. Subset of the sample: CD45RA-negative fraction. The receptor set was obtained from a man aged 18-30 years in good health. Some clones in this sample may be carry-over from other donors' samples.

The rearrangement uses TRBV5-1 and TRBJ2-6; D is unclear. The germline V gene has CDR1 SGHRS and CDR2 YFSETQ. This CDR3 contains 13 residues. V was pared by 4 bases and J by 4 bases, with 6 bases between. The CDR3 is CASSPGGANVLTF. In DNA, the CDR3 is TGCGCCAGCAGCCCCGGGGGGGCCAACGTCCTGACTTTC.

The CDR3 here is CASSSNRAGNTEAFF. The CDR3 nucleotides read TGTGCCAGTAGCTCAAACCGGGCCGGTAACACTGAAGCTTTCTTT. V gene TRBV19 combines with J gene TRBJ1-1, with D uncertain. The length of the CDR3 is 15 residues. Germline values: CDR1 LNHDA, CDR2 SQIVND (reference sequence). The V and J ends lost 6 bases and 2 bases respectively, with 16 bases between them.

A remark on this clone: In the same sample, other DNA sequences code for this CDR3. The chain combines TRBV7-2 with TRBJ1-3; D is unresolved. This CDR3 comprises 13 residues. The germline gives CDR1 SGHTA, CDR2 FQGNSA. V dropped 5 bases and J dropped 1 base, with 6 bases sitting between them. This chain's CDR3 is CASSPYSGNTIYF. The CDR3 region has the DNA TGTGCCAGCAGCCCCTATTCTGGAAACACCATATATTTT.

This clone occurred a few times. Written as DNA, the CDR3 is TGTGCCAGCAGCCTAGGGGGGTCCGGTCAGCCCCAGCATTTT. Its translation: CASSLGGSGQPQHF. The V and J genes are TRBV5-5 and TRBJ1-5, with a weak D call TRBD1 (6 bases). V was shortened by 4 bases and J by 6 bases, with 14 bases between the two germline ends. Germline loops: CDR1 SGHKS, CDR2 YYEKEE (reference sequence). The CDR3 runs 14 residues.

V and J are TRBV11-1 and TRBJ2-7; TRBD2 matches 9 bases. There are 16 residues in the CDR3. Losses at the gene ends were 1 base for V and 2 bases for J; bases not matched to a gene: 6. The germline V gene has CDR1 SGHAT and CDR2 FQDESV (reference sequence). The CDR3 is CASSLELPSGAYEQYF. The CDR3 region has the DNA TGTGCCAGCAGCTTAGAGCTCCCTAGCGGGGCCTACGAGCAGTACTTC.

The chain links TRBV15 to TRBJ2-5; a possible D gene is TRBD1 (7 bases). Deletions cut 5 bases from V and 1 base from J, with 17 bases between. CDR3 size: 16 residues. Looked up from germline, CDR1 is LNHNV and CDR2 is YYDKDF (reference sequence). CDR3 residues: CATSGRGTVIQETQYF. As DNA, the CDR3 is TGTGCCACCAGCGGCCGCGGGACAGTAATCCAAGAGACCCAGTACTTC.

This chain uses TRBV5-1 with TRBJ2-1, with D perhaps matching TRBD2 (7 bases). CDR1 and CDR2 from the germline V gene are SGHRS and YFSETQ. The CDR3 totals 13 residues. The ends were cut back, 5 bases at V and 12 bases at J, with 18 bases in the middle. In DNA form, the CDR3 reads TGCGCCAGCAGTCCGGGGGGCGGCGAGGGGCAGTTCTTC. Protein sequence: CASSPGGGEGQFF.

With respect to this clone: The sample carries other DNA sequences with the same CDR3. This chain uses TRBV28 with TRBJ1-1, with a tentative D call TRBD1 (5 bases). This CDR3 region has 13 residues. V dropped 5 bases and J dropped 0 bases, with 7 bases sitting between them. CDR1 is MDHEN, CDR2 SYDVKM, per germline. The CDR3 DNA reads as TGTGCCAGCAGTCTCAGGGTGAACACTGAAGCTTTCTTT. This encodes CASSLRVNTEAFF.

The chain joins TRBV19 to TRBJ1-6; maybe TRBD1 (6 bases). Germline CDR1 is LNHDA and CDR2 is SQIVND (reference sequence). Trimming took off 4 bases at V and 7 bases at J, with 8 bases between the two ends. The CDR3 contains 13 residues. The CDR3 protein is CASSTGTNSPLHF. CDR3 sequence (DNA): TGTGCCAGTAGTACCGGGACAAATTCACCCCTCCACTTT.

The chain recombines TRBV7-6 with TRBJ2-1; 10 bases agree with TRBD2. CDR3 size: 15 residues. Germline V gene data show CDR1 as SGHVS and CDR2 as FNYEAQ. V was clipped by 2 bases and J by 4 bases; unmatched bases: 2. DNA for the CDR3: TGTGCCAGCAGCTTACTAGCGGGAGAATACAATGAGCAGTTCTTC. Encoded protein: CASSLLAGEYNEQFF.

This sequence joins TRBV6-5 and TRBJ1-1; no clear D. This CDR3 is 12 amino acids long. V was pared by 8 bases and J by 1 base, with 8 bases between. Looked up from germline, CDR1 is MNHEY and CDR2 is SVGAGI. The CDR3 region is CASYQTNTEAFF. The CDR3 DNA is TGTGCCAGCTACCAGACGAACACTGAAGCTTTCTTT.

The J gene is TRBJ2-3, the V gene TRBV5-6; the D call may be TRBD1 or TRBD2 (5 bases each). CDR1 SGHDT and CDR2 YYEEEE come from the germline V gene. The V end lost 3 bases, the J end lost 6 bases, and 14 bases lay between the germline ends. The CDR3 has 14 residues. The CDR3 spells CASSYGALGDTQYF. The CDR3, as DNA: TGTGCCAGCAGCTACGGGGCCCTGGGGGATACGCAGTATTTT.

This chain links TRBV18 with TRBJ1-2; D uncertain. The V end was cut by 2 bases, the J end by 5 bases, with 12 bases between. The germline V gene has CDR1 KGHSH and CDR2 LQKENI. The CDR3 contains 14 residues. The CDR3 region is CASSPIMTAYGYTF. The CDR3 DNA follows: TGTGCCAGCTCACCAATAATGACGGCTTATGGCTACACCTTC.

This chain connects TRBV4-1 to TRBJ1-2; a weak D match, TRBD1 (6 bases). In germline, CDR1 is MGHRA, CDR2 YSYEKL. V lost 0 bases and J lost 2, with 16 bases in between. The CDR3 is 17 amino acids. CDR3: CASSQEVGGLINYGYTF. The CDR3 DNA reads TGCGCCAGCAGCCAAGAAGTAGGGGGGCTAATCAACTATGGCTACACCTTC.

V is TRBV5-1 and J is TRBJ2-7, with D perhaps matching TRBD2 (5 bases). Germline values: CDR1 SGHRS, CDR2 YFSETQ. The CDR3 is made up of 13 amino acids. V shed 4 bases and J shed 2 bases, with 10 bases lying between them. The DNA for the CDR3 is TGCGCCAGCAGCCCATCGGGAACCTACGAGCAGTACTTC. Its protein is CASSPSGTYEQYF.

The rearrangement uses TRBV19 and TRBJ2-7; D is unclear. The CDR3 totals 13 residues. V lost 4 bases, J lost 3 bases, and 10 bases lay in between. CDR1 and CDR2 (germline): LNHDA, SQIVND (reference sequence). CDR3: CASSSQVSYEQYF. The CDR3 nucleotides read TGTGCCAGTAGTAGCCAGGTAAGCTACGAGCAGTACTTC.

The rearrangement uses TRBV11-3 and TRBJ2-3; D remains ambiguous. Deletions cut 1 base from V and 2 bases from J, with 13 bases between. Germline-derived CDR1 and CDR2 are SGHNT and YENEEA. The CDR3 has 16 amino acids. CDR3 protein: CASSLGAAQDTDTQYF. The CDR3 DNA is TGTGCCAGCAGCTTAGGGGCTGCCCAAGACACAGATACGCAGTATTTT.

V and J are TRBV11-3 and TRBJ2-5; D not certain. In germline, CDR1 is SGHNT, CDR2 YENEEA. V lost 4 bases to trimming and J lost 5 bases, with 8 bases between them. This CDR3 region has 12 residues. The CDR3 DNA is TGTGCCAGCAGCTCAACAAGGGAGACCCAGTACTTC. Its protein is CASSSTRETQYF.

The chain links TRBV2 to TRBJ2-1, with 8 bases lining up with TRBD2. V gave up 6 bases and J gave up 9 bases; unmatched junction bases: 10. Per the germline V gene, CDR1 is SNHLY and CDR2 is FYNNEI. CDR3 size: 14 residues. CDR3 amino acids: CASSGLAAEGEQFF. The CDR3 DNA reads as TGTGCCAGCAGCGGACTAGCTGCCGAGGGTGAGCAGTTCTTC. The complete variable domain, with remaining parts taken from reference TRBV2 and TRBJ2-1, reads EPEVTQTPSHQVTQMGQEVILRCVPISNHLYFYWYRQILGQKVEFLVSFYNNEISEKSEIFDDQFSVERPDGSNFTLKIRSTKLEDSAMYFCASSGLAAEGEQFFGPGTRLTVL.